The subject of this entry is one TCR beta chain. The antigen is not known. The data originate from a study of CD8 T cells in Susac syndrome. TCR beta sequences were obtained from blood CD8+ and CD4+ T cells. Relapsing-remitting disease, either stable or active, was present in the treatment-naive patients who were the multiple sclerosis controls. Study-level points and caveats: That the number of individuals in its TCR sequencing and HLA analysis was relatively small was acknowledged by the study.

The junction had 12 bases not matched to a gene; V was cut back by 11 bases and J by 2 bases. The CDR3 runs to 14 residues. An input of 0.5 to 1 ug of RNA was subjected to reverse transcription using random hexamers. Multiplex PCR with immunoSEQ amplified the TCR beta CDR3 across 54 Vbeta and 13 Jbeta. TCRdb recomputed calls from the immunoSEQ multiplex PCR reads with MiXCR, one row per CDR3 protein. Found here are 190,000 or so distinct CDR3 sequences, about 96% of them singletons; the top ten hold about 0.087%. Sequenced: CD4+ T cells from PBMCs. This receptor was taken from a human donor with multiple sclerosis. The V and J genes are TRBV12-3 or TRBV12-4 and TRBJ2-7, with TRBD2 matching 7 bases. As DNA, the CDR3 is TGTGCCTCCCTCGGGGGGAATTCTCCCTACGAGCAGTACTTC. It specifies CASLGGNSPYEQYF.